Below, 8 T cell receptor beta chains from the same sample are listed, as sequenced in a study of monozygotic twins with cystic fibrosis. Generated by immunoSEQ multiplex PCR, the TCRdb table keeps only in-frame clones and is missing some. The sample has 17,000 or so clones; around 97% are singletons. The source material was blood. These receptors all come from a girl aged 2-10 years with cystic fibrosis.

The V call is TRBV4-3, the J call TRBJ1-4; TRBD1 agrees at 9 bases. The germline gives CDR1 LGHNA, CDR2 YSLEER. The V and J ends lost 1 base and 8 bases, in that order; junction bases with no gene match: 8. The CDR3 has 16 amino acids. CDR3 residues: CASSQALGTGWEKLFF. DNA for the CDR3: TGCGCCAGCAGCCAAGCGTTAGGGACAGGGTGGGAAAAACTGTTTTTT.

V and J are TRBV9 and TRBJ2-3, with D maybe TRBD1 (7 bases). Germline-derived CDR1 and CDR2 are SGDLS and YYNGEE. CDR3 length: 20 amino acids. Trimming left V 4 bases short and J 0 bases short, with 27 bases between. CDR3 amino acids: CASSNSRGPEGHTSTDTQYF. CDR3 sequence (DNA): TGTGCCAGCAGCAACTCGAGGGGGCCGGAGGGGCACACTAGCACAGATACGCAGTATTTT. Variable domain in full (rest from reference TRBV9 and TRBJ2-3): DSGVTQTPKHLITATGQRVTLRCSPRSGDLSVYWYQQSLDQGLQFLIQYYNGEERAKGNILERFSAQQFPDLHSELNLSSLELGDSALYFCASSNSRGPEGHTSTDTQYFGPGTRLTVL.

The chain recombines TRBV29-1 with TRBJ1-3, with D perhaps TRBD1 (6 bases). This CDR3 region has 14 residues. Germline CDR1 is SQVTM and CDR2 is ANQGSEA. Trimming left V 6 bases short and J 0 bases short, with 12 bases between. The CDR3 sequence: CSVEGESSGNTIYF. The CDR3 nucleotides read TGCAGCGTCGAGGGGGAAAGCTCTGGAAACACCATATATTTT.

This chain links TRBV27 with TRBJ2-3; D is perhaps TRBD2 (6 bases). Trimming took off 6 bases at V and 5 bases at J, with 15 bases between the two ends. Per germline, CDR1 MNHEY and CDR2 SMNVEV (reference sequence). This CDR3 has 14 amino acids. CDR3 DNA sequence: TGTGCCAGCAGGACCGGGACTCCAGGAGATACGCAGTATTTT. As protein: CASRTGTPGDTQYF.

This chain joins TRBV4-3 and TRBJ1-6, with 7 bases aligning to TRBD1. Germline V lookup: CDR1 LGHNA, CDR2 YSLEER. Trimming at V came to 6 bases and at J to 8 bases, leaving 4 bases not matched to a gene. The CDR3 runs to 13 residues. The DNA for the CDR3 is TGCGCCAGCAGTACAGGGGATGATTCACCCCTCCACTTT. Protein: CASSTGDDSPLHF.

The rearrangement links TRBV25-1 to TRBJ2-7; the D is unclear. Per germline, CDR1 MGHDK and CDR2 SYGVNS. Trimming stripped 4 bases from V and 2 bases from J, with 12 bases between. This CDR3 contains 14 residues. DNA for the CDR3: TGTGCCAGCAGTGGGGCGCCGGCAGCCTACGAGCAGTACTTC. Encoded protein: CASSGAPAAYEQYF.

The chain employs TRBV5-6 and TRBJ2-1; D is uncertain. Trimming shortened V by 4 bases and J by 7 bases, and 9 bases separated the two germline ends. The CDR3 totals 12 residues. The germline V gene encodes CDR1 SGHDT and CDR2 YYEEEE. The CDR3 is CASSPGLNEQFF. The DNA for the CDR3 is TGTGCCAGCAGCCCCGGCCTGAATGAGCAGTTCTTC.

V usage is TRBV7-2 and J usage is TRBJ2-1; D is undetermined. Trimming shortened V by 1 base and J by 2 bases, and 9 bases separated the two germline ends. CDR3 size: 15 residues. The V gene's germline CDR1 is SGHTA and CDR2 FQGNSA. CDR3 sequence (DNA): TGTGCCAGCAGCTTAGAAAGACTGGCCTACAATGAGCAGTTCTTC. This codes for CASSLERLAYNEQFF.